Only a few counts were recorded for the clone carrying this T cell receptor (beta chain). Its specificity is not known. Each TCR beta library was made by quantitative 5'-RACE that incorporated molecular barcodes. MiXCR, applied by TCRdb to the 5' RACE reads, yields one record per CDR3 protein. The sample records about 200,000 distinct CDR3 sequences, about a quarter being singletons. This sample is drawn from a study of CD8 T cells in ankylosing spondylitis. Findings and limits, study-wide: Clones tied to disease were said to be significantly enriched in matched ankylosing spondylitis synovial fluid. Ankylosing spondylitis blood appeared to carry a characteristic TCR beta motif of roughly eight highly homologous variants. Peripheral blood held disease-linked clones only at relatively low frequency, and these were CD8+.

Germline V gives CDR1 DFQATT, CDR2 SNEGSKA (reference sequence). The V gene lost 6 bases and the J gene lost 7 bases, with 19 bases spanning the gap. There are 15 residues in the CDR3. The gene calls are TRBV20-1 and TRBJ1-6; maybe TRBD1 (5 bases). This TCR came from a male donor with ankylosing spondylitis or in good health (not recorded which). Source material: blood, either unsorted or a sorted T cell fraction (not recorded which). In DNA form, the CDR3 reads TGCAGTGCCACCCCTGAGGGACGGAGGAATTCACCCCTCCACTTT. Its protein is CSATPEGRRNSPLHF.